This T cell receptor (beta chain) derives from a study of graft-versus-host responses after intestinal transplantation. Background on the study: In this cohort, recipients had multivisceral, liver-intestinal, or isolated intestinal transplants. Uniformly, recipients were administered anti-thymocyte globulin induction with subsequent tacrolimus and steroids for approximately three years.

Study-wide points: Among recipient marrow samples, GvH clones were found; some appeared first in ileum or blood.

Looked up from germline, CDR1 is LNHNV and CDR2 is YYDKDF (reference sequence). CDR3 length equals 17 residues. V lost 2 bases to trimming and J lost 0 bases, with 14 bases between them. This clone came up once. Plated together were roughly 200,000 CFSE-labeled responder cells and roughly 200,000 irradiated, violet-dye-labeled stimulator cells. At the end of the reaction, proliferating CFSE-low CD3+CD4+ and CD3+CD8+ responders were sorted. Clones were sequenced by immunoSEQ multiplex PCR, and TCRdb holds only the in-frame ones, with some missing. The sample comprises just over 9,000 clones, roughly a third of which are singletons, and 3% to 3.5% rests with the top ten.

The sequencing used alloreactive CD8+ T cells from a mixed lymphocyte reaction culture, collected before transplantation. The subset here: CFSE-low proliferating T cells sorted from approximately six-day pre-transplant mixed lymphocyte reaction (GvH or HvG direction). This clonotype originated in a human patient who was an organ donor for intestinal transplantation. This sequence joins TRBV15 and TRBJ2-1; TRBD2 might be the D (5 bases). The CDR3 bases are TGTGCCACCAGCAGAAATCCCCGGGGTAGCTCCTACAATGAGCAGTTCTTC. It translates to CATSRNPRGSSYNEQFF. The full variable domain, in which reference TRBV15 and TRBJ2-1 provide the parts outside the CDR3, is DAMVIQNPRYQVTQFGKPVTLSCSQTLNHNVMYWYQQKSSQAPKLLFHYYDKDFNNEADTPDNFQSRRPNTSFCFLDIRSPGLGDTAMYLCATSRNPRGSSYNEQFFGPGTRLTVL.